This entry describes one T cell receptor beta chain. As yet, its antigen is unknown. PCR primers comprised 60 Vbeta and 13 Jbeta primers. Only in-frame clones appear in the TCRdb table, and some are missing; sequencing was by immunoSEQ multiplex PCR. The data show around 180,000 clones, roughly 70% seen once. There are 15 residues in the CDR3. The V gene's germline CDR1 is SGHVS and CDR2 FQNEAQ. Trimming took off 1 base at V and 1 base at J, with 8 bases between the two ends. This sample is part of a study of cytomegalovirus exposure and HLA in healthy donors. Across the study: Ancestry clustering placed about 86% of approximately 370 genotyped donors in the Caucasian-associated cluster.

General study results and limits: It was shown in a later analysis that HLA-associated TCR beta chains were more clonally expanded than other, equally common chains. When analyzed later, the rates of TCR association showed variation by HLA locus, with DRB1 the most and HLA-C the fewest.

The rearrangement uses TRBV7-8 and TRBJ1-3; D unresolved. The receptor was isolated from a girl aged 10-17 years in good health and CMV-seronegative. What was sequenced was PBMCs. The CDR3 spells CASSLGRESGNTIYF. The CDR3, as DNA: TGTGCCAGCAGCTTAGGGAGGGAGTCTGGAAACACCATATATTTT.